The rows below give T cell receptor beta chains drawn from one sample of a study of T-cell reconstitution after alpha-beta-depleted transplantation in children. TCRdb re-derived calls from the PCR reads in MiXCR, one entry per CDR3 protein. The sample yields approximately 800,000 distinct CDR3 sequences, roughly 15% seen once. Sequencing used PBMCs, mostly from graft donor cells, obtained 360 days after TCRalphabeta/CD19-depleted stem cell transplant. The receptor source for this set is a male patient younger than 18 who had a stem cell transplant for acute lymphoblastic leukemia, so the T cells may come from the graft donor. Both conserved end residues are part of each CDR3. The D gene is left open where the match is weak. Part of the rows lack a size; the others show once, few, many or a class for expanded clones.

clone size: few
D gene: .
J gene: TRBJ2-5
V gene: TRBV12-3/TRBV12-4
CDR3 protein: CASNTDSDRRETQYF
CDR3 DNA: TGTGCCAGCAACACTGACAGTGACCGGAGGGAGACCCAGTACTTC

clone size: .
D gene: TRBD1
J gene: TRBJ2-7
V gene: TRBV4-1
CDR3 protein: CASSQDPRTGEKQYF
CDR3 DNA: TGCGCCAGCAGCCAAGATCCCCGGACAGGTGAGAAGCAGTACTTC

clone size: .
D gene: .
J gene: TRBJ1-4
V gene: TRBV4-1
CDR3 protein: CASSQDKRLFF
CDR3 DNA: TGCGCCAGCAGCCAAGATAAAAGACTGTTTTTT

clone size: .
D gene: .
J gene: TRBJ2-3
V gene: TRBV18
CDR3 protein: CASSPGPPHTQYF
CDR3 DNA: TGTGCCAGCTCACCAGGGCCCCCCCATACGCAGTATTTT

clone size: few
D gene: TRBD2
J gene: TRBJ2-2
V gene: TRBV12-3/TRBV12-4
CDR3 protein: CASIPRGTSLLTGELFF
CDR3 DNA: TGTGCCAGCATTCCTCGGGGGACTAGTCTTCTCACCGGGGAGCTGTTTTTT

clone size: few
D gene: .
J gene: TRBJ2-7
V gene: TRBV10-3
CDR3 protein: CAISDGPPPTYEQYF
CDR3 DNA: TGTGCCATCAGTGATGGACCTCCCCCAACCTACGAGCAGTACTTC

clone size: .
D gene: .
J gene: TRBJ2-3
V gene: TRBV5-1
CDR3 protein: CASSLVPGASTDTQYF
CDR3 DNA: TGCGCCAGCAGCTTGGTCCCGGGAGCCAGCACAGATACGCAGTATTTT

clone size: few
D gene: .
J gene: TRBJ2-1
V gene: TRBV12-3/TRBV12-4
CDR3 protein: CASSLWGISYNEQFF
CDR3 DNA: TGTGCCAGCAGTTTATGGGGAATATCCTACAATGAGCAGTTCTTC

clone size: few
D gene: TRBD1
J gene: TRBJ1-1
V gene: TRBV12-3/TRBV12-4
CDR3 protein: CASSAGQGMTEAFF
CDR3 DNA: TGTGCCAGCAGTGCCGGACAGGGTATGACTGAAGCTTTCTTT

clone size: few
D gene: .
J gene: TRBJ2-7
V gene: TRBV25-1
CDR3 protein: CASSSLGGRSLEQYF
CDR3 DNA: TGTGCCAGCAGTAGCCTGGGGGGGCGGTCTCTCGAGCAGTACTTC

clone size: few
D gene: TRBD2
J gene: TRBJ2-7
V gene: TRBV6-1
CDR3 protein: CASRAGGPQPEQYF
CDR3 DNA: TGTGCCAGCAGAGCGGGAGGGCCCCAGCCCGAGCAGTACTTC

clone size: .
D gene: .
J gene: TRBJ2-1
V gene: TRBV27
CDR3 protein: CASSLPPRAEQFF
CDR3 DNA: TGTGCCAGCAGTTTACCTCCTCGAGCTGAGCAGTTCTTC

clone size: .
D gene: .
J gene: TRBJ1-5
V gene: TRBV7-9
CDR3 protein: CASSLSLTEPQHF
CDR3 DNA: TGTGCCAGCAGCTTAAGTTTAACGGAGCCCCAGCATTTT

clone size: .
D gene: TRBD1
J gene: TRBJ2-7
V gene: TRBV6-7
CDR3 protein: CASSYLCDRGLNEQYF
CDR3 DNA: TGTGCCAGCAGTTACCTCTGCGACAGGGGGCTCAACGAGCAGTACTTC

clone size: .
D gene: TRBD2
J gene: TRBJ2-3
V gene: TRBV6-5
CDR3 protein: CASSYGRAGDTQYF
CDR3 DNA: TGTGCCAGCAGTTACGGGAGGGCAGGAGATACGCAGTATTTT